These T cell receptor beta chains were read from a single sample in a study of T cell repertoires in cytomegalovirus infection. TCRdb used MiXCR to reprocess the reads, holding one entry per CDR3 protein. The sample gives just under 500,000 distinct CDR3 sequences, about 33% of which show up once; 15% to 20% is in the top ten. These receptors lack a known antigen. The material sequenced was cultured PBMCs, taken from culture after CMV antigen stimulation. The receptors were sampled from a human donor in good health (CMV status not recorded). Some clones in this sample may be carry-over from other donors' samples. The CDR3 runs from the conserved cysteine through the conserved F or W. Fields, in order: V gene, D gene, clone size, J gene, CDR3 protein, CDR3 DNA. D genes are given only for firm matches. Not every row has a clone size; where given, it reads once, few, many or a size class.

V: TRBV2; D: NA; size: NA; J: TRBJ2-5; CDR3: CASRRSQETQYF; DNA: TGTGCCAGCAGGCGAAGTCAAGAGACCCAGTACTTC
V: TRBV4-1; D: TRBD1; size: NA; J: TRBJ2-7; CDR3: CASSQDRDRTYEQYF; DNA: TGCGCCAGCAGCCAAGACCGGGACAGGACCTACGAGCAGTACTTC
V: TRBV9; D: TRBD2; size: NA; J: TRBJ2-1; CDR3: CASSGSGSGHNEQFF; DNA: TGTGCCAGCAGCGGTAGCGGGAGTGGACACAATGAGCAGTTCTTC
V: TRBV30; D: NA; size: NA; J: TRBJ1-2; CDR3: CAWTRHRWGYEDYGYTF; DNA: TGTGCCTGGACCAGACACCGGTGGGGGTATGAGGACTATGGCTACACCTTC
V: TRBV7-6; D: NA; size: few; J: TRBJ1-1; CDR3: CASSLSRGWDRNTEAFF; DNA: TGTGCCAGCAGCTTGAGTCGGGGCTGGGATCGTAACACTGAAGCTTTCTTT
V: TRBV10-3; D: NA; size: NA; J: TRBJ2-5; CDR3: CAVSEPSPSVQETQYF; DNA: TGTGCCGTCAGTGAGCCTTCTCCGAGCGTTCAAGAGACCCAGTACTTC
V: TRBV19; D: NA; size: NA; J: TRBJ1-1; CDR3: CASSIRQGKGTEAFF; DNA: TGTGCCAGTAGTATTCGGCAGGGTAAAGGCACTGAAGCTTTCTTT
V: TRBV4-1; D: NA; size: few; J: TRBJ2-1; CDR3: CASSQDRGYEQFF; DNA: TGCGCCAGCAGCCAAGATCGCGGTTACGAGCAGTTCTTC
V: TRBV19; D: TRBD1; size: few; J: TRBJ1-1; CDR3: CASSIRTGNTEAFF; DNA: TGTGCCAGTAGTATACGGACAGGGAACACTGAAGCTTTCTTT
V: TRBV4-1; D: NA; size: few; J: TRBJ1-4; CDR3: CASSQDLVVEKLFF; DNA: TGCGCCAGCAGCCAAGATCTGGTGGTGGAAAAACTGTTTTTT
V: TRBV4-2; D: NA; size: NA; J: TRBJ2-3; CDR3: CASNQVVAGETDTQYF; DNA: TGTGCCAGCAACCAAGTGGTCGCCGGGGAGACAGATACGCAGTATTTT
V: TRBV9; D: NA; size: once; J: TRBJ2-3; CDR3: CASSVVPGTDTQYF; DNA: TGTGCCAGCAGCGTAGTGCCAGGCACAGATACGCAGTATTTT
V: TRBV24-1; D: TRBD2; size: few; J: TRBJ2-5; CDR3: CATSDLTSGEETQYF; DNA: TGTGCCACCAGTGATTTGACTAGCGGGGAAGAGACCCAGTACTTC
V: TRBV28; D: NA; size: NA; J: TRBJ2-7; CDR3: CASSPDSLPEEQYF; DNA: TGTGCCAGCAGCCCGGACAGCCTCCCTGAAGAGCAGTACTTC
V: TRBV19; D: NA; size: NA; J: TRBJ1-1; CDR3: CASRRVNTEAFF; DNA: TGTGCCAGTAGACGGGTGAACACTGAAGCTTTCTTT
V: TRBV7-8; D: NA; size: NA; J: TRBJ1-3; CDR3: CASSAPGHETGNTIYF; DNA: TGTGCCAGCAGCGCCCCGGGCCACGAGACTGGAAACACCATATATTTT
V: TRBV27; D: TRBD2; size: NA; J: TRBJ2-7; CDR3: CASGAGGPYEQYF; DNA: TGTGCCAGCGGGGCGGGAGGGCCCTACGAGCAGTACTTC
V: TRBV7-2; D: NA; size: many; J: TRBJ1-2; CDR3: CASSTGPNYGYTF; DNA: TGTGCCAGCAGCACCGGGCCGAACTATGGCTACACCTTC
V: TRBV27; D: NA; size: NA; J: TRBJ1-2; CDR3: CASSLLSTDLNYGYTF; DNA: TGTGCCAGCAGTTTGCTGTCGACGGACCTTAACTATGGCTACACCTTC
V: TRBV7-9; D: NA; size: NA; J: TRBJ1-2; CDR3: CASSLGSQEGYTF; DNA: TGTGCCAGCAGCTTAGGTTCTCAAGAAGGCTACACCTTC
V: TRBV7-2; D: NA; size: NA; J: TRBJ2-5; CDR3: CASRWRQSVETQYF; DNA: TGTGCCAGCAGGTGGAGACAGTCTGTTGAGACCCAGTACTTC
V: TRBV27; D: NA; size: NA; J: TRBJ2-4; CDR3: CASSFDAKNIQYF; DNA: TGTGCCAGCAGTTTTGATGCCAAAAACATTCAGTACTTC
V: TRBV7-2; D: NA; size: few; J: TRBJ1-1; CDR3: CASSLFDPNTEAFF; DNA: TGTGCCAGCAGCTTGTTCGACCCGAACACTGAAGCTTTCTTT
V: TRBV7-2; D: NA; size: NA; J: TRBJ1-6; CDR3: CASSLLQGAAPLHF; DNA: TGTGCCAGCAGCTTACTTCAAGGGGCGGCACCCCTCCACTTT
V: TRBV28; D: TRBD1; size: NA; J: TRBJ2-1; CDR3: CASSLRQGRSEQFF; DNA: TGTGCCAGCAGTTTGAGACAGGGGCGCTCTGAGCAGTTCTTC
V: TRBV4-1; D: NA; size: NA; J: TRBJ2-7; CDR3: CASTPAVDSGYEQYF; DNA: TGTGCCAGCACCCCGGCGGTGGATAGCGGCTACGAGCAGTACTTC
V: TRBV30; D: NA; size: NA; J: TRBJ2-1; CDR3: CAWGTWYREEQFF; DNA: TGTGCCTGGGGAACATGGTACAGGGAAGAGCAGTTCTTC
V: TRBV12-3/TRBV12-4; D: TRBD2; size: NA; J: TRBJ2-1; CDR3: CASRGTSGRNEQFF; DNA: TGTGCCAGCAGGGGGACTAGCGGGAGGAATGAGCAGTTCTTC
V: TRBV7-9; D: NA; size: NA; J: TRBJ2-5; CDR3: CASGNRDLETQYF; DNA: TGTGCCAGCGGAAACAGAGATTTGGAGACCCAGTACTTC
V: TRBV7-2; D: NA; size: medium-sized; J: TRBJ2-5; CDR3: CASSLVIQETQYF; DNA: TGTGCCAGCAGCTTAGTTATACAAGAGACCCAGTACTTC
V: TRBV6-1; D: NA; size: NA; J: TRBJ2-6; CDR3: CASSPNGAGANVLTF; DNA: TGTGCCAGCAGCCCGAACGGGGCTGGGGCCAACGTCCTGACTTTC
V: TRBV4-3; D: NA; size: many; J: TRBJ1-5; CDR3: CASSQEWEGTHQPQHF; DNA: TGCGCCAGCAGCCAAGAATGGGAGGGGACTCATCAGCCCCAGCATTTT
V: TRBV7-2; D: TRBD2; size: NA; J: TRBJ2-5; CDR3: CASSLEPAGALRETQYF; DNA: TGTGCCAGCAGCTTAGAGCCCGCGGGAGCCCTAAGGGAGACCCAGTACTTC
V: TRBV12-5; D: NA; size: NA; J: TRBJ2-1; CDR3: CASGLGQGANEQFF; DNA: TGTGCTAGTGGTTTAGGGCAAGGGGCTAATGAGCAGTTCTTC
V: TRBV6-1; D: TRBD2; size: NA; J: TRBJ2-1; CDR3: CASTLTSGREQFF; DNA: TGTGCCAGCACCCTGACTAGCGGGAGAGAGCAGTTCTTC
V: TRBV19; D: NA; size: NA; J: TRBJ2-3; CDR3: CASSRLPQVVDTQYF; DNA: TGTGCCAGTAGTAGACTGCCCCAAGTCGTTGATACGCAGTATTTT
V: TRBV12-3/TRBV12-4; D: TRBD2; size: NA; J: TRBJ2-1; CDR3: CASSSSGAGGLYNEQFF; DNA: TGTGCCAGCAGTTCGTCCGGAGCGGGAGGCCTCTACAATGAGCAGTTCTTC
V: TRBV3-1; D: NA; size: NA; J: TRBJ1-4; CDR3: CASSHSTATNEKLFF; DNA: TGTGCCAGCAGCCACTCGACAGCAACTAATGAAAAACTGTTTTTT
V: TRBV27; D: NA; size: NA; J: TRBJ1-6; CDR3: CASRVGVNSPLHF; DNA: TGTGCCAGCAGAGTGGGCGTGAATTCACCCCTCCACTTT
V: TRBV24-1; D: TRBD1; size: NA; J: TRBJ2-2; CDR3: CATSDPEGRTGDTGELFF; DNA: TGTGCCACCAGTGACCCCGAGGGGAGGACAGGGGACACCGGGGAGCTGTTTTTT
V: TRBV7-6; D: TRBD2; size: NA; J: TRBJ2-1; CDR3: CASRQPGTSGSGEQFF; DNA: TGTGCCAGCAGACAACCCGGGACTAGCGGGAGTGGGGAGCAGTTCTTC
V: TRBV10-3; D: TRBD2; size: NA; J: TRBJ2-3; CDR3: CAISAREADTQYF; DNA: TGTGCCATCAGTGCGCGGGAGGCAGATACGCAGTATTTT
V: TRBV12-3/TRBV12-4; D: TRBD2; size: NA; J: TRBJ2-3; CDR3: CASSSRAGEDTQYF; DNA: TGTGCCAGCAGTTCTCGAGCGGGAGAGGATACGCAGTATTTT
V: TRBV19; D: NA; size: NA; J: TRBJ1-2; CDR3: CASSIDRSGMRF; DNA: TGTGCCAGTAGTATAGACAGATCTGGAATGAGATTC